What follows describes a single T cell receptor beta chain. The data were taken from a study of blood T cell repertoires in COVID-19. Per the germline V gene, CDR1 is MGHRA and CDR2 is YSYEKL. V was clipped by 6 bases and J by 9 bases, with 15 bases between them. CDR3 length equals 14 residues. In the original analysis: Amplifying reference gene primers gave estimates of nucleated cell counts. Produced via immunoSEQ multiplex PCR; TCRdb's table is partial and in-frame only. The DNA gave D and trimming, while V, J and clone size come from that table. The table records a few hundred thousand clones, approximately 89% of them present only once. Living in about two dozen US areas, the participants were between roughly 18 and 95 years of age. In assigning cohorts, the study relied on participant-reported clinical history. The study counted Cohort 3 donors as recovered given two negative PCRs, clearance, or symptom resolution.

The rearrangement joins TRBV4-1 to TRBJ1-6; no clear D gene. Material: PBMCs or T cells enriched from blood (not recorded which). This sequence originates from a woman aged 55-69 years who had recovered from COVID-19. This CDR3 reads CASSSGDGVSPLHF. The CDR3, as DNA: TGCGCCAGCAGTTCGGGCGACGGGGTTTCACCCCTCCACTTT.